A single sample gave rise to the 8 T cell receptor beta chains below, sequenced in a study of T cell clonality in common variable immunodeficiency. Their cognate antigens are unknown. Sequencing used immunoSEQ multiplex PCR; TCRdb keeps in-frame clones, though not all of them. The data include about 15,000 clones; the top ten clones carry 4.9%. Overall study findings and caveats: Common variable immunodeficiency TCR beta sequences reportedly had fewer deletions and N-nucleotide insertions.

Sequenced material: peripheral blood mononuclear cells. Source of these receptors: a human donor with common variable immunodeficiency.

A note on this clone: Sequencing ends 3 residues short of the CDR3 end; the germline J gene provides the rest. The chain combines TRBV2 with TRBJ1-1; D is perhaps TRBD1 (5 bases). The CDR3 consists of 15 residues. The V gene's germline CDR1 is SNHLY and CDR2 FYNNEI. Trimming left V 6 bases short and J 3 bases short, with 17 bases between. The sequenced part of the CDR3 DNA is TGTGCCAGCAGCGCCTCGGCAGGGAGGCACACTGAA. Its protein is CASSASAGRHTE. The full CDR3 protein is CASSASAGRHTEAFF.

Comments on this clone: The read falls 3 residues short of the CDR3 end, and the missing part is taken from the germline J gene. The J gene is TRBJ1-1, the V gene TRBV9, with 7 bases identical to TRBD1. Germline CDR1 reads SGDLS; CDR2 reads YYNGEE. Trimming removed 5 bases from V and 4 bases from J; junction bases left unmatched: 8. This CDR3 comprises 14 residues. This chain's CDR3 is CASSKFQGGTEAFF. CDR3 DNA, as far as it was read: TGTGCCAGCAGTAAGTTTCAGGGGGGCACTGAA.

On this clone itself: Read sequence stops 3 residues before the CDR3 end, and the germline J gene provides the missing end. V and J are TRBV7-6 and TRBJ2-7, with 9 nucleotides matching TRBD1. V lost 5 bases and J lost 6; bases outside the gene matches: 5. Germline V gene lookup returns CDR1 SGHVS and CDR2 FNYEAQ. CDR3 length equals 13 residues. The CDR3 sequence: CASSADRGGEQYF. The DNA read from the CDR3 is TGTGCCAGCAGCGCGGACAGGGGTGGCGAG.

As for this clone: The read ends 3 residues before the CDR3 terminus; that terminus is restored from the germline J gene. V is TRBV2 and J is TRBJ1-1, with D possibly matching TRBD1 (6 bases). This CDR3 has 15 amino acids. V dropped 5 bases and J dropped 4 bases, with 17 bases sitting between them. Germline-derived CDR1 and CDR2 are SNHLY and FYNNEI. The CDR3 bases that were read are TGTGCCAGCAGTTCCGTACAGGGAGGAGTCACTGAA. Translated, it gives CASSSVQGGVTE. The full CDR3 protein reads CASSSVQGGVTEAFF.

As regards this clone: The read halts 3 residues ahead of the CDR3 end, with the missing end drawn from the germline J gene. The chain couples TRBV11-3 to TRBJ1-1; tentatively, D is TRBD1 (5 bases). Germline CDR1 is SGHNT and CDR2 is YENEEA. Deletions cut 5 bases from V and 3 bases from J, with 13 bases between. The CDR3 is 14 residues long. CDR3: CASSPGGDYTEAFF. CDR3 bases read: TGTGCCAGCAGCCCGGGGGGGGATTACACTGAA.

Comment on this clone: Read data end 3 residues before the CDR3 end; the end is taken from the germline J gene. The V and J genes are TRBV7-9 and TRBJ2-1; 7 bases map to TRBD1. The V segment lost 4 bases and the J segment 2 bases; nucleotides outside the gene matches: 5. The CDR3 is 15 amino acids. Germline assignment: CDR1 SEHNR and CDR2 FQNEAQ (reference sequence). The CDR3 loop is CASSSSTGTYNEQFF. The sequenced CDR3 bases are TGTGCCAGCAGCTCATCGACAGGGACCTACAATGAG.

By frequency, this clone is medium-sized. Coverage ceases 3 residues before the CDR3 finishes, and the germline J gene fills in the end. V usage is TRBV20-1 and J usage is TRBJ2-2; a possible D gene is TRBD2 (6 bases). V was pared by 1 base and J by 8 bases, with 20 bases between. CDR1 is DFQATT and CDR2 is SNEGSKA in the germline V gene (reference sequence). CDR3 length equals 16 residues. This CDR3 reads CSARASPGTFRGELFF. The CDR3 bases that were read are TGCAGTGCTAGAGCTTCCCCGGGGACTTTCAGGGGGGAG.

Note on this clone: Sequencing ends 3 residues short of the CDR3 end; the germline J gene provides the rest. The chain has TRBV2 and TRBJ1-4; D is possibly TRBD1 (5 bases). CDR3 length equals 15 residues. Germline V gene data show CDR1 as SNHLY and CDR2 as FYNNEI. Deletions cut 5 bases from V and 5 bases from J, with 15 bases between. The CDR3 DNA, read in part, is TGTGCCAGCAGTCTACAGGCAGTTGGGAATGAAAAA. It translates to CASSLQAVGNEK. The full CDR3 protein reads CASSLQAVGNEKLFF.